The 12 T cell receptor beta chains in this list originate from one sample, sequenced in a study of cytomegalovirus exposure and HLA in healthy donors. The primer mix had 60 Vbeta and 13 Jbeta primers. Using immunoSEQ multiplex PCR, the repertoire was profiled, and TCRdb retains in-frame clones only, with some absent. Among 170,000 or so clones listed, approximately 80% were seen once. Material for sequencing was PBMCs. Receptors originate from a man aged 25 to 40 in good health and CMV-seropositive.

The V gene is TRBV30, the J gene TRBJ1-1; tentatively, D is TRBD1 (5 bases). V was pared by 6 bases and J by 5 bases, with 19 bases between. CDR3 length: 14 amino acids. CDR1 and CDR2 from the germline V gene are GTSNPN and SVGIG (reference sequence). Here the CDR3 reads CACGYAGGGTEAFF. The CDR3, as DNA: TGTGCCTGTGGGTATGCGGGGGGAGGTACTGAAGCTTTCTTT.

J is TRBJ2-5 and V is TRBV5-6, with 10 nucleotides matching TRBD2. The ends lost 3 bases at V and 2 bases at J; junction bases unmatched: 10. CDR3 length: 17 amino acids. The V gene's germline CDR1 is SGHDT and CDR2 YYEEEE. The CDR3 nucleotides read TGTGCCAGCAGCTCCTGGGACACTAGCGGGATGCAAGAGACCCAGTACTTC. Residues: CASSSWDTSGMQETQYF.

A remark on this clone: The same CDR3 is also encoded by other DNA sequences in this sample. The chain uses TRBV11-2 and TRBJ2-2; 11 nucleotides agree with TRBD2. V lost 1 base to trimming and J lost 5 bases; unmatched junction nucleotides: 0. This CDR3 is built from 15 residues. Looked up from germline, CDR1 is SGHAT and CDR2 is FQNNGV. The CDR3 here is CASSLGLAGTGELFF. As DNA, the CDR3 is TGTGCCAGCAGCTTAGGACTAGCGGGGACCGGGGAGCTGTTTTTT. Based on the CDR3 plus reference TRBV11-2 and TRBJ2-2, the full variable domain is EAGVAQSPRYKIIEKRQSVAFWCNPISGHATLYWYQQILGQGPKLLIQFQNNGVVDDSQLPKDRFSAERLKGVDSTLKIQPAKLEDSAVYLCASSLGLAGTGELFFGEGSRLTVL.

The gene calls are TRBV27 and TRBJ2-3, with 14 bases that match TRBD2. Losses at the gene ends were 5 bases for V and 3 bases for J; bases not matched to a gene: 4. CDR1 and CDR2 (germline): MNHEY, SMNVEV (reference sequence). The CDR3 sequence is 16 residues long. The chain's CDR3 is CASSRGLAGGTDTQYF. CDR3 nucleotides: TGTGCCAGCAGTCGCGGACTAGCGGGAGGTACAGATACGCAGTATTTT.

This clone has just one count. The rearrangement joins TRBV11-3 to TRBJ2-5; no reliable D call. Deletions cut 5 bases from V and 1 base from J, with 8 bases between. From germline, CDR1 is SGHNT and CDR2 YENEEA. The CDR3 totals 13 residues. The CDR3 nucleotides read TGTGCCAGCAGCCCATTCGGCCAAGAGACCCAGTACTTC. Amino acid sequence: CASSPFGQETQYF.

This chain joins TRBV9 and TRBJ2-7; 7 bases are shared with TRBD2. J was trimmed by 6 bases and V by 0 bases; bases with no gene match: 3. The CDR3 runs to 13 residues. Looked up from germline, CDR1 is SGDLS and CDR2 is YYNGEE. CDR3 in amino acids: CASSVAGGGEQYF. The DNA of the CDR3 is TGTGCCAGCAGCGTAGCGGGAGGTGGCGAGCAGTACTTC.

The chain links TRBV5-1 to TRBJ2-2; TRBD1 aligns across 7 bases. Germline V gene sequence: CDR1 SGHRS, CDR2 YFSETQ. The V gene end was trimmed by 4 bases and the J gene end by 3 bases; junction bases not matched to a gene: 6. The length of the CDR3 is 15 residues. The CDR3 nucleotides read TGCGCCAGCAGCAACACAGGGGCACACACCGGGGAGCTGTTTTTT. Translation gives CASSNTGAHTGELFF.

The CDR3 protein is CASSSPLAYEQYF. In DNA form, the CDR3 reads TGTGCCAGCAGCTCCCCCCTAGCCTACGAGCAGTACTTC. The chain couples TRBV13 to TRBJ2-5; no reliable D call. The J call is uncertain, as TRBJ2-7 better fits the DNA end. Germline-derived CDR1 and CDR2 are PRHDT and FYEKMQ (reference sequence). This CDR3 is 13 amino acids long.

The CDR3 DNA is TGTGCCAGCAGATTTAGACAGGGCCTTAATGAAAAACTGTTTTTT. It encodes CASRFRQGLNEKLFF. This rearrangement joins TRBV6-5 to TRBJ1-4; 7 bases agree with TRBD1. Germline assignment: CDR1 MNHEY and CDR2 SVGAGI. After removal of 6 bases from V and 4 bases from J, the junction contained 8 bases not matched to a gene. The CDR3 is 15 amino acids.

The chain is built from TRBV15 and TRBJ1-2; D gene ambiguous. The CDR3 spans 14 residues. The germline V and J ends were trimmed by 0 bases and 0 bases, with 5 bases remaining between them. Per germline, CDR1 LNHNV and CDR2 YYDKDF (reference sequence). The CDR3 spells CATSREAANYGYTF. CDR3 nucleotides: TGTGCCACCAGCAGAGAGGCTGCTAACTATGGCTACACCTTC.

The chain carries TRBV6-6 and TRBJ2-7; D is unresolved. Trimming stripped 6 bases from V and 10 bases from J, with 16 bases between. Looked up from germline, CDR1 is MNHNY and CDR2 is SVGAGI (reference sequence). The CDR3 extends over 12 amino acids. The CDR3 DNA sequence: TGTGCCAGCAGCCAAAATGCGGCAGATCAGTACTTC. Encoded protein: CASSQNAADQYF.

About this clone: Other DNA sequences from this sample encode an identical CDR3 as well. CDR3 protein: CASSLAGTGSYEQYF. CDR3 nucleotide sequence: TGCGCCAGCAGCTTGGCCGGGACAGGGTCCTACGAGCAGTACTTC. The rearrangement links TRBV5-1 to TRBJ2-7; 9 bases fit TRBD1. The CDR3 length is 15 residues. The germline CDR1 and CDR2 sequences are SGHRS and YFSETQ. V lost 0 bases, J lost 1 base, and 2 bases stayed unmatched.